This TCR beta chain came from a study of blood T cell repertoires in COVID-19 (dated by TCRdb to between 2020 and 2021). At the level of the whole study: Samples covering the acute and convalescent phases of COVID-19 were provided by collaborators in the United States, Italy and Spain. Nearly every sample came with metadata listing a de-identified subject ID, COVID-19 status, age in years and sex. Where available, HLA class I and class II types were taken from metadata supplied by the sample provider and were not determined by assay-based typing. Subjects who had been exposed to COVID-19, were actively infected with it, or had recovered from it provided the deeply sampled blood TCRbeta repertoires that made up the dataset. The samples were drawn from two sources: the first 160 participants of the ongoing ImmuneRACE study, and over 1,000 subjects contributed by 6 global collaborators. The material from the prospective study consisted of cDNA or gDNA derived from T cells, B-cell-depleted T cells, or PBMCs. The repertoires were released in a freely available public database meant as a resource for research on the immune response to SARS-CoV-2.

Results the study describes overall, beyond this receptor: The quantity of clinical and demographic metadata differed by source and by participant and was supplied without curation.

Enrolling through a virtual design, the prospective study's participants ranged in age from roughly 18 to 100 years and lived across approximately 25 United States geographic areas. To assign participants to cohorts, the prospective study relied on clinical history that participants themselves reported in a screening survey and a study questionnaire. For ImmuneRACE Cohort 3, a participant was defined as recovered based on two consecutive negative NP/OP PCR tests, clearance by a healthcare professional, or resolution of symptoms. Each participant in the prospective study had whole blood, serum and a nasopharyngeal or oropharyngeal swab collected by mobile phlebotomists. Additional blood draws and questionnaires over an approximately 2-month period could optionally be provided by prospective study participants. Before DNA extraction, blood samples from the prospective study were shipped at room temperature or frozen.

With respect to this clone: The antigen this receptor binds is unknown. Base qualities are not recorded, but no much larger clone differs from it by a single base.

The CDR3 sequence holds 14 residues, the cysteine and phenylalanine included. Just the 42-base CDR3 DNA is kept, in frame starting at base 1. In the germline V gene, CDR1 corresponds to MDHEN and CDR2 to SYDVKM. Trimming removed 6 bases from V and 2 bases from J; the gene matches leave 4 bases unexplained. TCRbeta CDR3 regions were amplified from genomic DNA by means of the immunoSEQ Assay, a bias-controlled multiplex PCR. In the authors' own workflow: Within the assay, amplification of reference gene primers was used to estimate how many nucleated cells each sample contained. To quantify the absolute abundance of each unique TCRbeta CDR3 rearrangement, sequence reads were collapsed and filtered. For each sample, productive Simpson clonality was calculated by taking the square root of Simpson's diversity index across productive rearrangements. The clones in this table, taken by TCRdb from immuneACCESS, are in-frame only. Not every clone is retained; where verified, under half of the shortfall comes from an unresolved V gene, and the cause of the rest is unknown. The DNA was the basis for D and trimming; V, J and clone size are from that table. Counted in this sample were around 300,000 clones; over 85% of them appeared once. Over 8.5% of the sample goes to the ten largest clones.

This clonotype was obtained from a woman aged 30 to 39 who had recovered from COVID-19. Sample: PBMCs or T cells enriched from blood (not recorded which). The V gene is TRBV28 and the J gene is TRBJ2-3, with 8 bases matching TRBD2. The base sequence is TGTGCCAGCAGATCGCGGGAGGTCACAGATACGCAGTATTTT. Its protein reads: CASRSREVTDTQYF.